Following are 27 T cell receptor beta chains from one sample sequenced in a study of cytomegalovirus exposure and HLA in healthy donors. PCR involved 60 Vbeta and 13 Jbeta primers. Produced via immunoSEQ multiplex PCR; TCRdb's table is partial and in-frame only. Its table lists more than 130,000 clones. Input material: PBMCs. These receptors were obtained from a man in his forties in good health and CMV-seronegative.

The chain carries TRBV5-1 and TRBJ2-3; D gene ambiguous. The length of the CDR3 is 13 residues. V was clipped by 6 bases and J by 1 base, with 9 bases between them. CDR1 and CDR2 (germline): SGHRS, YFSETQ. Here the CDR3 reads CASMQAGTDTQYF. CDR3 bases: TGCGCCAGCATGCAGGCAGGCACAGATACGCAGTATTTT.

This rearrangement joins TRBV7-2 to TRBJ2-5; D gene uncertain. CDR1 and CDR2 from the germline V gene are SGHTA and FQGNSA. The ends were cut back, 3 bases at V and 4 bases at J, with 12 bases in the middle. This CDR3 region has 14 residues. For the CDR3, the DNA is TGTGCCAGCAGCTTGGGTTCCAGGTTAGAGACCCAGTACTTC. Encoded protein: CASSLGSRLETQYF. Variable domain in full (rest from reference TRBV7-2 and TRBJ2-5): GAGVSQSPSNKVTEKGKDVELRCDPISGHTALYWYRQSLGQGLEFLIYFQGNSAPDKSGLPSDRFSAERTGGSVSTLTIQRTQQEDSAVYLCASSLGSRLETQYFGPGTRLLVL.

The chain joins TRBV4-2 to TRBJ2-1; 10 bases line up with TRBD2. With 4 bases clipped from V and 7 bases from J, the junction kept 13 bases outside the gene matches. Germline V gene sequence: CDR1 LGHNA, CDR2 YNFKEQ. This CDR3 is 17 amino acids long. This chain's CDR3 is CASSPLASGGPTNEQFF. CDR3 sequence (DNA): TGTGCCAGCAGCCCATTGGCTAGCGGGGGCCCCACAAATGAGCAGTTCTTC.

The chain uses TRBV6-1 and TRBJ2-7; 12 bases match TRBD1. Per the germline V gene, CDR1 is MNHNS and CDR2 is SASEGT. CDR3 length: 16 residues. Trimming took 4 bases from V and 3 from J; bases not matched to a gene: 7. The CDR3 nucleotides read TGTGCCAGCAGTGGGGTGGGACAGGGGGCCTTCTACGAGCAGTACTTC. Protein product: CASSGVGQGAFYEQYF.

The chain recombines TRBV5-4 with TRBJ2-7, with 10 bases fitting TRBD1. The germline gives CDR1 SGHNT, CDR2 YYREEE (reference sequence). The trim removed 0 bases at V and 2 bases at J, leaving 2 bases unmatched. This CDR3 spans 15 amino acids. The CDR3 loop reads CASSLVGTGAYEQYF. The CDR3 nucleotides read TGTGCCAGCAGCTTGGTGGGGACAGGGGCCTACGAGCAGTACTTC.

J is TRBJ1-1 and V is TRBV5-1; TRBD1 might be the D (5 bases). This CDR3 has 17 amino acids. V was cut by 1 base and J by 0 bases, with 16 bases left in between. Germline CDR1 SGHRS, CDR2 YFSETQ. CDR3 bases: TGCGCCAGCAGCTTGAGGGGCGCAGGGCTCATGAACACTGAAGCTTTCTTT. This encodes CASSLRGAGLMNTEAFF.

The V and J genes are TRBV7-7 and TRBJ2-1; TRBD1 is a possible D gene (5 bases). Germline V lookup: CDR1 SSHAT, CDR2 FNYEAQ (reference sequence). This CDR3 is built from 13 residues. Trimming took off 2 bases at V and 5 bases at J, with 7 bases between the two ends. The CDR3 DNA follows: TGTGCCAGCAGCTTAACAGGAGACAATGAGCAGTTCTTC. Encoded protein: CASSLTGDNEQFF. The full variable domain, its missing parts supplied by reference TRBV7-7 and TRBJ2-1, is GAGVSQSPRYKVTKRGQDVTLRCDPISSHATLYWYQQALGQGPEFLTYFNYEAQPDKSGLPSDRFSAERPEGSISTLTIQRTEQRDSAMYRCASSLTGDNEQFFGPGTRLTVL.

The chain is built from TRBV6-6 and TRBJ2-5; 9 bases are shared with TRBD1. The J call may be faulty, since TRBJ2-7 better matches the DNA end. The germline V gene has CDR1 MNHNY and CDR2 SVGAGI (reference sequence). CDR3 length equals 14 residues. The CDR3 sequence: CASTPGQGSYEQYF. CDR3 DNA sequence: TGTGCCAGCACTCCGGGACAGGGATCCTACGAGCAGTACTTC.

The chain combines TRBV29-1 with TRBJ1-2; TRBD1 matches 8 bases. V was pared by 1 base and J by 7 bases, with 8 bases of the junction left unmatched. This CDR3 has 14 residues. Germline CDR1 reads SQVTM; CDR2 reads ANQGSEA. This CDR3 reads CSVEVRQGALGYTF. The CDR3 coding sequence is TGCAGCGTTGAAGTTCGGCAGGGGGCGCTTGGCTACACCTTC.

Here the CDR3 reads CASSGEQGTEAFF. The CDR3, as DNA: TGTGCCAGCAGTGGAGAACAGGGAACTGAAGCTTTCTTT. The chain recombines TRBV6-1 with TRBJ1-1, with D possibly matching TRBD1 (6 bases). The length of the CDR3 is 13 residues. V lost 4 bases and J 5 bases, leaving 11 bases between the germline ends. Germline assignment: CDR1 MNHNS and CDR2 SASEGT.

CDR3 nucleotide sequence: TGTGCCATCAGTGAGTCGGCACTACTCAATCAGCCCCAGCATTTT. Protein sequence: CAISESALLNQPQHF. The chain is built from TRBV10-3 and TRBJ1-5; D gene uncertain. V shed 0 bases and J shed 3 bases, with 9 bases lying between them. This CDR3 contains 15 residues. The germline V gene encodes CDR1 ENHRY and CDR2 SYGVKD.

The chain recombines TRBV29-1 with TRBJ1-1, with TRBD1 identical over 12 bases. Germline CDR1 reads SQVTM; CDR2 reads ANQGSEA. Trimming removed 7 bases from V and 4 bases from J; junction bases left unmatched: 4. The CDR3 runs to 13 residues. CDR3: CSAGQGATTEAFF. The CDR3 DNA reads TGCAGCGCGGGACAGGGGGCTACCACTGAAGCTTTCTTT.

The chain combines TRBV27 with TRBJ1-4; 9 nucleotides line up with TRBD1. The CDR3 has 15 residues. The V segment lost 5 bases and the J segment 4 bases; nucleotides outside the gene matches: 5. The germline V gene has CDR1 MNHEY and CDR2 SMNVEV (reference sequence). The CDR3 loop reads CASSPKGQGNEKLFF. The CDR3 nucleotides are TGTGCCAGCAGTCCAAAGGGACAGGGTAATGAAAAACTGTTTTTT.

The rearrangement links TRBV4-3 to TRBJ2-5, with D perhaps matching TRBD2 (6 bases). Trimming took off 0 bases at V and 3 bases at J, with 20 bases between the two ends. The germline V gene encodes CDR1 LGHNA and CDR2 YSLEER. The CDR3 sequence is 18 residues long. The CDR3 nucleotides read TGCGCCAGCAGCCAAGATCGGGCTGGGTGGGGGACTGAAGAGACCCAGTACTTC. Encoded protein: CASSQDRAGWGTEETQYF.

The chain links TRBV5-6 to TRBJ1-5, with 8 bases matching TRBD1. This CDR3 contains 14 residues. CDR1 is SGHDT and CDR2 is YYEEEE in the germline V gene. Trimming removed 0 bases from V and 10 bases from J; junction bases left unmatched: 6. The CDR3 spells CASSLGQGQGPQHF. The CDR3 coding sequence is TGTGCCAGCAGCTTGGGACAGGGGCAGGGACCCCAGCATTTT. The full variable domain, completed using reference TRBV5-6 and TRBJ1-5, is DAGVTQSPTHLIKTRGQQVTLRCSPKSGHDTVSWYQQALGQGPQFIFQYYEEEERQRGNFPDRFSGHQFPNYSSELNVNALLLGDSALYLCASSLGQGQGPQHFGDGTRLSIL.

CDR3 region: CASSDLRGAGPNEQFF. The CDR3 region has the DNA TGTGCCAGCAGTGATTTGCGGGGGGCCGGGCCAAATGAGCAGTTCTTC. The chain links TRBV6-1 to TRBJ2-1; 8 bases line up with TRBD2. V gave up 3 bases and J gave up 7 bases; unmatched junction bases: 11. The CDR3 is made up of 16 amino acids. The V gene's germline CDR1 is MNHNS and CDR2 SASEGT.

The chain recombines TRBV7-2 with TRBJ2-3, with D possibly being TRBD1 (5 bases). This CDR3 is 12 amino acids long. The germline V and J ends were trimmed by 3 bases and 6 bases, with 7 bases remaining between them. The germline CDR1 and CDR2 sequences are SGHTA and FQGNSA. CDR3 in amino acids: CASSLKGDTQYF. CDR3 sequence (DNA): TGTGCCAGCAGCTTGAAGGGGGATACGCAGTATTTT.

This chain connects TRBV4-1 to TRBJ2-6; maybe TRBD1 (5 bases). V shed 1 base and J shed 4 bases, with 8 bases lying between them. The germline V gene has CDR1 MGHRA and CDR2 YSYEKL. This CDR3 is built from 15 residues. CDR3 in amino acids: CASSQAGYGANVLTF. As DNA, the CDR3 is TGCGCCAGCAGCCAAGCAGGGTACGGGGCCAACGTCCTGACTTTC.

The chain recombines TRBV18 with TRBJ1-2; D is uncertain. V gave up 5 bases and J gave up 3 bases, with 13 bases separating them. The CDR3 totals 14 residues. Germline V CDR1 and CDR2: KGHSH, LQKENI. The CDR3 reads CASSALATDYGYTF. In DNA, the CDR3 is TGTGCCAGCTCAGCTTTAGCGACGGACTATGGCTACACCTTC.

The chain couples TRBV4-3 to TRBJ1-2; possibly TRBD1 for D (5 bases). Germline CDR1 LGHNA, CDR2 YSLEER. This CDR3 spans 18 amino acids. Trimming removed 0 bases from V and 4 bases from J, with 21 bases in between. As DNA, the CDR3 is TGCGCCAGCAGCCAAGAATGGGTAGTAGGCCAGGGCTCCTATGGCTACACCTTC. This codes for CASSQEWVVGQGSYGYTF.

CDR3 nucleotides: TGTGCCAGCAGCCTTACTCGAGGCGTGGATGGCTACACCTTC. Translating gives CASSLTRGVDGYTF. The V and J genes are TRBV7-9 and TRBJ1-2; the D is unclear. Germline V gene data show CDR1 as SEHNR and CDR2 as FQNEAQ (reference sequence). V shed 5 bases and J shed 6 bases, with 16 bases lying between them. The CDR3 totals 14 residues.

This sequence joins TRBV9 and TRBJ1-2; the D gene is possibly TRBD1 (6 bases). Germline V gene lookup returns CDR1 SGDLS and CDR2 YYNGEE. V was cut by 4 bases and J by 3 bases, with 10 bases left in between. CDR3 size: 13 residues. DNA for the CDR3: TGTGCCAGCAGCAGGGAGGGGGACTATGGCTACACCTTC. Translating gives CASSREGDYGYTF.

The chain employs TRBV5-6 and TRBJ1-2; 8 bases map to TRBD1. The ends lost 4 bases at V and 3 bases at J; junction bases unmatched: 8. This CDR3 contains 15 residues. Germline V gene sequence: CDR1 SGHDT, CDR2 YYEEEE. CDR3: CASSPRDRTYYGYTF. The CDR3 DNA follows: TGTGCCAGCAGCCCCAGGGACAGGACTTACTATGGCTACACCTTC.

The V and J genes are TRBV10-3 and TRBJ2-3, with TRBD2 identical over 16 bases. This CDR3 spans 18 amino acids. V lost 5 bases to trimming and J lost 2 bases; unmatched junction nucleotides: 7. The germline CDR1 and CDR2 sequences are ENHRY and SYGVKD. The CDR3 protein is CAISPGLAGGISTDTQYF. CDR3 DNA sequence: TGTGCCATCAGTCCGGGACTAGCGGGGGGGATATCCACAGATACGCAGTATTTT.

The rearrangement links TRBV28 to TRBJ1-6; 7 bases align to TRBD1. The CDR3 consists of 15 residues. Losses at the gene ends were 6 bases for V and 11 bases for J; bases not matched to a gene: 13. CDR1 is MDHEN, CDR2 SYDVKM, per germline. CDR3 residues: CASRSYGQAQTPLHF. In nucleotides, the CDR3 is TGTGCCAGCAGGTCCTACGGACAGGCCCAGACACCCCTCCACTTT.

The chain recombines TRBV19 with TRBJ1-1; no clear D. The CDR3 totals 13 residues. With 3 bases removed from V and 1 base from J, the gap between germline ends came to 6 bases. Germline CDR1 is LNHDA and CDR2 is SQIVND (reference sequence). CDR3 sequence reads: CASSIQANTEAFF. CDR3 sequence (DNA): TGTGCCAGTAGTATCCAAGCGAACACTGAAGCTTTCTTT.

This chain uses TRBV7-9 with TRBJ1-2; 9 nucleotides match TRBD1. The germline V gene encodes CDR1 SEHNR and CDR2 FQNEAQ (reference sequence). The CDR3 has 14 residues. Germline trimming cut 5 bases from V and 6 bases from J; bases unmatched to any gene: 7. CDR3 nucleotides: TGTGCCAGCAGCGTCCGGGACAGGGTCCATGGCTACACCTTC. Its translation: CASSVRDRVHGYTF.